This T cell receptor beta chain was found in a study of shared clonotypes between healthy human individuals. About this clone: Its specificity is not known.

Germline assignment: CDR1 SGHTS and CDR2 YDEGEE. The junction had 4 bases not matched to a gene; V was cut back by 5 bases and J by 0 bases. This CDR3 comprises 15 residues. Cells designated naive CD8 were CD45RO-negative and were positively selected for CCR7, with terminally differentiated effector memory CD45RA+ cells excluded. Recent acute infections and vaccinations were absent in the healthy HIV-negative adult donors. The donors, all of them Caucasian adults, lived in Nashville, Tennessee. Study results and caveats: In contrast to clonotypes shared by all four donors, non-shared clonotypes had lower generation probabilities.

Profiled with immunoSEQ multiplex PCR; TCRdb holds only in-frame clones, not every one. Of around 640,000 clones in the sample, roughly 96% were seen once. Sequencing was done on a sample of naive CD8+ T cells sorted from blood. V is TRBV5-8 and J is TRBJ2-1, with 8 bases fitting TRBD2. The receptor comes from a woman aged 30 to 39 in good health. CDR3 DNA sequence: TGTGCCAGCAGTTTAGCGGGAAACTCCTACAATGAGCAGTTCTTC. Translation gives CASSLAGNSYNEQFF.